Here is one T cell receptor beta chain with its context. Antigen: not known. This specimen belongs to a study of a mutant IDH1 vaccine in newly diagnosed glioma. Study-level information: Sex among treated patients split roughly 60% male, approximately 38% female; mean age was around 40 years. Patients' prior therapy spanned radiotherapy, temozolomide, or both; most underwent both.

Trimming cost V 3 bases and J 4 bases; bases outside gene matches: 7. The CDR3 contains 16 residues. Germline CDR1 MDHEN, CDR2 SYDVKM. The study's findings and limits: A vaccine-induced immune response developed in more than 85% of the patients.

Time point denoted: week 35, safety follow-up. The investigators gave 300 ug of mutant IDH1 20-mer peptide in each vaccine dose, together with topical imiquimod. Astrocytomas found in donors were new, WHO grade 3 or 4, IDH1-mutant and ATRX-lost. TCRdb keeps only in-frame clones here, not all; method: immunoSEQ multiplex PCR. Seen here are about 27,000 clones, around four fifths observed once, and the top ten hold 30% to 35%. The V call is TRBV28, the J call TRBJ1-5; 9 nucleotides match TRBD1. This TCR derives from a man aged 25-40 years with glioma. The sequenced sample was PBMCs, obtained from a glioma patient whose treatment included an IDH1 peptide vaccine. The CDR3 reads CASSLGTGGPNQPQHF. In DNA form, the CDR3 reads TGTGCCAGCAGTTTGGGCACAGGGGGCCCGAATCAGCCCCAGCATTTT.